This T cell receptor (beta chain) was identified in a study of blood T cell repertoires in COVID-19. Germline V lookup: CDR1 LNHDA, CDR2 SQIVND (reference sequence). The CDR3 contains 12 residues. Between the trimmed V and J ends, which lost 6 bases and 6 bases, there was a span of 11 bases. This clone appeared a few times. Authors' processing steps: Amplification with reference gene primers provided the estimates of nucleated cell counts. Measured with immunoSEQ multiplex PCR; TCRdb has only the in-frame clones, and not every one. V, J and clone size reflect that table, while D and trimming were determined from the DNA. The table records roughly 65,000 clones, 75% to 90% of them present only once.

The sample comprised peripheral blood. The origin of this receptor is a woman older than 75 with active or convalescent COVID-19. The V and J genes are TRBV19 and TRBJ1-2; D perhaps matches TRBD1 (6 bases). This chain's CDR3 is CASRGDNHGYTF. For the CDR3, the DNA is TGTGCCAGTAGGGGGGACAACCATGGCTACACCTTC. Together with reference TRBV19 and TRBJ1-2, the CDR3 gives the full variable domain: DGGITQSPKYLFRKEGQNVTLSCEQNLNHDAMYWYRQDPGQGLRLIYYSQIVNDFQKGDIAEGYSVSREKKESFPLTVTSAQKNPTAFYLCASRGDNHGYTFGSGTRLTVV.